This T cell receptor (beta chain) was captured in a study of response to subunit inactivated influenza vaccine. Study-wide findings and caveats: That few new T cells are recruited by each seasonal influenza vaccination was the authors' suggestion.

Germline-derived CDR1 and CDR2 are KGHDR and SFDVKD. Trimming shortened V by 3 bases and J by 5 bases, and 7 bases separated the two germline ends. There are 13 residues in the CDR3. MiXCR, applied by TCRdb to the RT-PCR reads, yields one record per CDR3 protein. This table holds 600,000 to 700,000 distinct CDR3 sequences, approximately 15% found once. This clonotype was counted only a few times. Antigen: not known. The chain joins TRBV24-1 to TRBJ2-1; D is undetermined. The receptor was derived from a man aged 45-60 years who received an inactivated influenza vaccine. The input for sequencing was PBMCs from blood, taken around 15 days before vaccination. This CDR3 is CATSDRTDNEQFF. As DNA, the CDR3 is TGTGCCACCAGTGATCGAACAGACAATGAGCAGTTCTTC.